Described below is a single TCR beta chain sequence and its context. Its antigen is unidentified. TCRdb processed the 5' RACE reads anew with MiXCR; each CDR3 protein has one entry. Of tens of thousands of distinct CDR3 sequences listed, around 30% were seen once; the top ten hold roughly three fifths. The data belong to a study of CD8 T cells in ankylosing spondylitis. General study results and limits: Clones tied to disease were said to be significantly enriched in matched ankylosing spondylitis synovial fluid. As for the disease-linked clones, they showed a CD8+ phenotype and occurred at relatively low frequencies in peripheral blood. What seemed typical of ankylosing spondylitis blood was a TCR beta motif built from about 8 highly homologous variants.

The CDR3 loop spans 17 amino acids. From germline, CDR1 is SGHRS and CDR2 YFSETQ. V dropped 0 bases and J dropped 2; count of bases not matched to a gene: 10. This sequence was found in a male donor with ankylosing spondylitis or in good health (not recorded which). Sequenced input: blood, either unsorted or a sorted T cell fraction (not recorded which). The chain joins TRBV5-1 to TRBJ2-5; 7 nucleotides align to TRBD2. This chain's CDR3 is CASSLASRGGEQETQYF. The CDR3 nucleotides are TGCGCCAGCAGCTTGGCCTCAAGGGGAGGGGAGCAAGAGACCCAGTACTTC.